This TCR beta chain was documented in a study of T cells in Graves' hyperthyroidism and ophthalmopathy. Study-wide findings and caveats: Clonotypes that were expanded in thyroid above 0.001 mostly appeared in blood too.

TCR beta CDR3 regions were amplified from RNA transcripts. HTBI primers were the set used in a first-round RT-PCR of the TCR CDR3. TCRdb processed the multiplex PCR reads anew with MiXCR; each CDR3 protein has one entry. The data contain about 590,000 distinct CDR3 sequences, 13% to 15% of them singletons. The V gene's germline CDR1 is SGHRS and CDR2 YFSETQ. This CDR3 has 13 amino acids. Losses at the gene ends were 5 bases for V and 4 bases for J; bases not matched to a gene: 4. This clonotype was seen repeatedly, ten times or more. Antigen unknown. For the diagnoses, clinical symptoms, serum thyroxine and TRAb, thyroid ultrasound and orbital computed tomography were used.

Specimen: blood. This TCR derives from a woman aged 18-29 years with Graves' ophthalmopathy. This chain connects TRBV5-1 to TRBJ2-5; TRBD1 agrees at 8 bases. For the CDR3, the DNA is TGCGCCAGCAGTACAACAGGGGGAGAGACCCAGTACTTC. Encoded protein: CASSTTGGETQYF.